The 26 T cell receptor beta chains given below trace back to one sample, sequenced in a study of T cells in Graves' hyperthyroidism and ophthalmopathy. RNA transcripts were the template for amplifying TCR beta CDR3 regions. TCR CDR3 regions were first amplified by RT-PCR with HTBI primers. TCRdb recomputed calls from the multiplex PCR reads with MiXCR, one row per CDR3 protein. The sample lists 450,000 to 600,000 distinct CDR3 sequences, 11% to 15% occurring once. Sequencing was performed on blood. The receptors were gathered from a woman aged 40-49 years with Graves' hyperthyroidism.

In DNA form, the CDR3 reads TGTGCCAGCAGCAGCAGGGGGGTAGGGGGCCGAACTAGCACAGATACGCAGTATTTT. Translated, it gives CASSSRGVGGRTSTDTQYF. The chain carries TRBV7-9 and TRBJ2-3; D might be TRBD1 (7 bases). Trimming stripped 5 bases from V and 0 bases from J, with 24 bases between. Per germline, CDR1 SEHNR and CDR2 FQNEAQ (reference sequence). The CDR3 sequence is 19 residues long.

This chain joins TRBV10-3 and TRBJ1-5; 7 nucleotides agree with TRBD1. Germline lookup yields CDR1 ENHRY and CDR2 SYGVKD. There are 14 residues in the CDR3. V was clipped by 7 bases and J by 9 bases; unmatched bases: 12. The CDR3 nucleotides are TGTGCCATCACTTCGGACAGGTCGATTGGGCCCCAGCATTTT. It codes for CAITSDRSIGPQHF.

This clonotype was recorded many times. The V and J genes are TRBV7-8 and TRBJ2-1; the D call may be TRBD1 or TRBD2 (5 bases each). The CDR3 sequence is 14 residues long. With 5 bases removed from V and 12 bases from J, the gap between germline ends came to 20 bases. Per the germline V gene, CDR1 is SGHVS and CDR2 is FQNEAQ. The CDR3 loop is CASSIPGPWAGQFF. The CDR3 DNA reads TGTGCCAGCAGCATCCCGGGACCCTGGGCGGGGCAGTTCTTC.

This clonotype was seen a handful of times. The chain carries TRBV27 and TRBJ2-7; 7 bases line up with TRBD1. V was pared by 1 base and J by 2 bases, with 14 bases of the junction left unmatched. The CDR3 spans 18 residues. The germline V gene has CDR1 MNHEY and CDR2 SMNVEV (reference sequence). The CDR3 region is CASSLLGPTGVGAYEQYF. The CDR3 coding sequence is TGTGCCAGCAGTTTATTGGGGCCTACAGGGGTAGGCGCCTACGAGCAGTACTTC.

The table lists this clonotype with a few counts. The CDR3 DNA is TGTGCCAGTAGTATAACCTACACCGGTCAGCCCCAGCATTTT. Encoded protein: CASSITYTGQPQHF. The chain joins TRBV19 to TRBJ1-5; D gene uncertain. There are 14 residues in the CDR3. V was cut by 2 bases and J by 6 bases, with 11 bases left in between. Germline assignment: CDR1 LNHDA and CDR2 SQIVND (reference sequence).

Concerning this clonotype itself: One end of the junction is discordant with germline, which a read error may explain. CDR3 region: CATSGGTGGNTGAFF. CDR3 DNA sequence: TGTGCCACCAGCGGAGGGACGGGAGGGAACACTGGAGCTTTCTTT. This sequence joins TRBV15 and TRBJ1-1, with D perhaps TRBD1 (5 bases). Germline assignment: CDR1 LNHNV and CDR2 YYDKDF (reference sequence). The CDR3 is 15 amino acids.

The table lists this clonotype with many counts. V usage is TRBV20-1 and J usage is TRBJ2-2; D is ambiguous. This CDR3 is built from 15 residues. With 0 bases removed from V and 3 bases from J, the gap between germline ends came to 11 bases. Germline values: CDR1 DFQATT, CDR2 SNEGSKA (reference sequence). CDR3 sequence: CSARDRQWYTGELFF. The DNA for the CDR3 is TGCAGTGCTAGAGATCGGCAGTGGTACACCGGGGAGCTGTTTTTT.

V gene TRBV6-2 or TRBV6-3 combines with J gene TRBJ1-2, with D possibly TRBD1 on 6 matching bases. V lost 7 bases and J 3 bases, leaving 18 bases between the germline ends. The CDR3 loop spans 15 amino acids. In germline, CDR1 is MNHEY, CDR2 SVGEGT. CDR3 DNA sequence: TGTGCCAGCACCCCGACCCCAGGGGCCTACTATGGCTACACCTTC. It encodes CASTPTPGAYYGYTF.

This clonotype was picked up a small number of times. This rearrangement joins TRBV10-1 to TRBJ2-3, with 9 nucleotides matching TRBD2. The CDR3 totals 18 residues. Germline CDR1 and CDR2: WNHNN and SYGVQD (reference sequence). The junction had 11 bases not matched to a gene; V was cut back by 2 bases and J by 2 bases. CDR3 region: CASSETPSGKSSTDTQYF. CDR3 coding DNA: TGCGCCAGCAGTGAGACCCCTAGCGGGAAGAGCTCCACAGATACGCAGTATTTT.

The sample holds many counts of this clonotype. The rearrangement uses TRBV3-1 and TRBJ1-2; D call uncertain. V dropped 1 base and J dropped 6 bases, with 9 bases sitting between them. The CDR3 loop spans 13 amino acids. Germline V gives CDR1 LGHDT, CDR2 YNNKEL (reference sequence). For the CDR3, the DNA is TGTGCCAGCAGCCAAGGGCCCCGTGATGGCTACACCTTC. It translates to CASSQGPRDGYTF.

The chain joins TRBV20-1 to TRBJ2-7; 12 nucleotides line up with TRBD2. Trimming at V came to 0 bases and at J to 2 bases, leaving 5 bases not matched to a gene. There are 16 residues in the CDR3. CDR1 is DFQATT, CDR2 SNEGSKA, per germline (reference sequence). CDR3 coding DNA: TGCAGTGCTAGAGATCCTAGCGGGAGGGCCACCTACGAGCAGTACTTC. Its translation: CSARDPSGRATYEQYF.

On this clonotype itself: Its ends do not fully match the called genes, so a read error is possible. The CDR3, as DNA: TGCGCCAGCATGGTGGGACAGGGATACTACGGGCAGTACTTC. It codes for CASMVGQGYYGQYF. This rearrangement joins TRBV5-1 to TRBJ2-7, with 9 bases matching TRBD1. This CDR3 contains 14 residues. In germline, CDR1 is SGHRS, CDR2 YFSETQ.

The chain employs TRBV7-2 and TRBJ2-7; 7 bases map to TRBD2. V lost 5 bases and J lost 2; bases outside the gene matches: 12. Germline V gene lookup returns CDR1 SGHTA and CDR2 FQGNSA. The CDR3 totals 16 residues. CDR3 region: CASSTSGLVGTYEQYF. The CDR3 nucleotides are TGTGCCAGCAGCACTTCCGGACTAGTGGGAACCTACGAGCAGTACTTC.

This clonotype showed up many times. The chain couples TRBV30 to TRBJ2-1, with D maybe TRBD1 (6 bases). The CDR3 sequence is 15 residues long. Germline V gene lookup returns CDR1 GTSNPN and CDR2 SVGIG (reference sequence). Between the trimmed V and J ends, which lost 6 bases and 7 bases, there was a span of 22 bases. The CDR3 loop is CACPTLGGISNEQFF. Written as DNA, the CDR3 is TGTGCCTGCCCCACCCTAGGGGGAATTAGTAATGAGCAGTTCTTC.

This clonotype appeared many times. The chain has TRBV6-2 or TRBV6-3 and TRBJ1-5, with TRBD1 matching over 7 bases. Germline V CDR1 and CDR2: MNHEY, SVGEGT. V shed 2 bases and J 6 bases; nucleotides not matched to a gene: 7. The CDR3 length is 15 residues. CDR3 bases: TGTGCCAGCAGTTACAAGGAGGGGGCGGTTCAGCCCCAGCATTTT. Amino acid sequence: CASSYKEGAVQPQHF.

In this sample, this clonotype turned up many times. The rearrangement joins TRBV18 to TRBJ1-1; possible D gene TRBD1, 6 bases. The V gene lost 2 bases and the J gene lost 4 bases, with 14 bases spanning the gap. Germline V CDR1 and CDR2: KGHSH, LQKENI. This CDR3 comprises 15 residues. CDR3 region: CASSPVRGSGTEAFF. Here the CDR3 DNA reads TGTGCCAGCTCACCAGTCAGGGGATCGGGCACTGAAGCTTTCTTT.

This clonotype was picked up many times. This sequence joins TRBV13 and TRBJ2-7; tentative D call: TRBD2 (5 bases). From germline, CDR1 is PRHDT and CDR2 FYEKMQ (reference sequence). The V end was cut by 5 bases, the J end by 2 bases, with 16 bases between. The CDR3 spans 15 residues. DNA for the CDR3: TGTGCCAGCAGCCCCCCCGGCCCGGGGACCTACGAGCAGTACTTC. It encodes CASSPPGPGTYEQYF.

This sequence joins TRBV6-1 and TRBJ1-5; maybe TRBD1 (5 bases). Germline lookup yields CDR1 MNHNS and CDR2 SASEGT. CDR3 length equals 14 residues. Trimming stripped 7 bases from V and 6 bases from J, with 16 bases between. The CDR3 DNA sequence: TGTGCCAGCAACCCCCCAGGGTTTGTTCAGCCCCAGCATTTT. It specifies CASNPPGFVQPQHF.

This clonotype was seen a handful of times. In DNA form, the CDR3 reads TGTGCCAGCAGCACCGGGGGGAACACCGGGGAGCTGTTTTTT. It encodes CASSTGGNTGELFF. The V gene is TRBV11-2, the J gene TRBJ2-2; D might be TRBD2 (6 bases). The length of the CDR3 is 14 residues. Germline V lookup: CDR1 SGHAT, CDR2 FQNNGV. V was cut by 5 bases and J by 1 base, with 8 bases left in between.

This clonotype was found many times. V is TRBV5-1 and J is TRBJ1-1; no firm D call. CDR1 is SGHRS and CDR2 is YFSETQ in the germline V gene. The CDR3 covers 13 residues. Trimming removed 0 bases from V and 1 base from J, with 4 bases in between. As DNA, the CDR3 is TGCGCCAGCAGCTTGGTAACGAACACTGAAGCTTTCTTT. This sequence encodes CASSLVTNTEAFF.

This clonotype has ten or more counts. The chain joins TRBV5-1 to TRBJ2-3; a weak D match, TRBD2 (5 bases). CDR1 is SGHRS, CDR2 YFSETQ, per germline. The CDR3 totals 15 residues. V was shortened by 0 bases and J by 3 bases, with 11 bases between the two germline ends. CDR3: CASSLASGTTDTQYF. The CDR3 nucleotides are TGCGCCAGCAGCTTGGCGAGCGGTACTACAGATACGCAGTATTTT.

This clonotype showed up many times. This chain uses TRBV27 with TRBJ1-4; D might be TRBD1 (5 bases). This CDR3 contains 16 residues. Germline lookup yields CDR1 MNHEY and CDR2 SMNVEV (reference sequence). V was trimmed by 2 bases and J by 0 bases, leaving 10 bases between them. CDR3 loop: CASSLNTGTTNEKLFF. CDR3 DNA sequence: TGTGCCAGCAGTTTAAACACAGGCACAACTAATGAAAAACTGTTTTTT.

The rearrangement uses TRBV20-1 and TRBJ1-5, with unresolved D. Trimming left V 5 bases short and J 0 bases short, with 8 bases between. Germline CDR1 and CDR2: DFQATT and SNEGSKA (reference sequence). The CDR3 runs 13 residues. CDR3 coding DNA: TGCAGTGCTCAGGAGTATAGCAATCAGCCCCAGCATTTT. Translating it yields CSAQEYSNQPQHF.

The genes are TRBV6-2 or TRBV6-3 and TRBJ1-2, with 8 positions matching TRBD1. The V gene end was trimmed by 10 bases and the J gene end by 2 bases; junction bases not matched to a gene: 9. The CDR3 contains 14 residues. Looked up from germline, CDR1 is MNHEY and CDR2 is SVGEGT. CDR3 residues: CATSEGTGNYGYTF. DNA for the CDR3: TGTGCCACCTCGGAGGGGACAGGCAACTATGGCTACACCTTC.

This clonotype was recorded a few times. The genes are TRBV14 and TRBJ2-7; D might be TRBD1 or TRBD2, each matching 5 bases. V was trimmed by 4 bases and J by 1 base, leaving 14 bases between them. The germline V gene has CDR1 SGHDN and CDR2 FVKESK. The length of the CDR3 is 15 residues. The CDR3 coding sequence is TGTGCCAGCAGCCCCGGTCGGGACGGATCCTACGAGCAGTACTTC. Its translation: CASSPGRDGSYEQYF.

This clonotype was counted at least ten times. V and J are TRBV11-2 and TRBJ2-7; 11 nucleotides agree with TRBD2. V was pared by 3 bases and J by 3 bases, with 4 bases of the junction left unmatched. Germline V gene data show CDR1 as SGHAT and CDR2 as FQNNGV. The CDR3 has 15 residues. The CDR3 coding sequence is TGTGCCAGCAGCTTCACTAGCGGGGGAAACTACGAGCAGTACTTC. Translation gives CASSFTSGGNYEQYF.